The rows below give T cell receptor beta chains drawn from one sample of a study of T-cell memory formation after mild COVID-19. TCRdb re-called the 5' RACE reads with MiXCR, one entry per CDR3 protein. The table includes more than 150,000 distinct CDR3 sequences, around 20% detected once. The sample consisted of PBMCs or a T cell subset sorted from them (not recorded which). All receptors derive from a man between 18 and 35 years old who had mild COVID-19 (a few samples of this study predate the infection). Cell type and time point are not known. CDR3s include the opening cysteine and the closing phenylalanine or tryptophan. The order of the fields is clone size, D gene, V gene, J gene, CDR3 DNA, CDR3 protein. D genes are given only for firm matches. Not every row has a clone size; where given, it reads once, few, many or a size class.

clone_size: few; d_call: TRBD1; v_call: TRBV7-2; j_call: TRBJ2-1; cdr3_nt: TGTGCCAGCAGCTTAGGGGACAGATCCTACAATGAGCAGTTCTTC; cdr3_aa: CASSLGDRSYNEQFF
clone_size: few; d_call: -; v_call: TRBV5-1; j_call: TRBJ1-4; cdr3_nt: TGCGCCAGCAGCTTGGGCCCGGGAGAAAAACTGTTTTTT; cdr3_aa: CASSLGPGEKLFF
clone_size: many; d_call: TRBD1; v_call: TRBV11-2; j_call: TRBJ2-4; cdr3_nt: TGTGCCAGCAGCTTTGACAGGGTTTCGACCAAAAACATTCAGTACTTC; cdr3_aa: CASSFDRVSTKNIQYF
clone_size: few; d_call: TRBD1; v_call: TRBV20-1; j_call: TRBJ1-5; cdr3_nt: TGCAGTGCCTATGGGCCCTCGCCAGGACAGGGGTATAGCAATCAGCCCCAGCATTTT; cdr3_aa: CSAYGPSPGQGYSNQPQHF
clone_size: -; d_call: -; v_call: TRBV4-2; j_call: TRBJ1-4; cdr3_nt: TGTGCCAGCAGCCAAGCATGGACAACAACTAATGAAAAACTGTTTTTT; cdr3_aa: CASSQAWTTTNEKLFF
clone_size: -; d_call: -; v_call: TRBV5-6; j_call: TRBJ2-5; cdr3_nt: TGTGCCAGCAGCTCGGGCGAAAAGACCCAGTACTTC; cdr3_aa: CASSSGEKTQYF
clone_size: few; d_call: -; v_call: TRBV5-1; j_call: TRBJ1-2; cdr3_nt: TGCGCCAGCAGCTTGGTCCATGCCCGTTTTCTAGACGGCTACACCTTC; cdr3_aa: CASSLVHARFLDGYTF
clone_size: -; d_call: -; v_call: TRBV2; j_call: TRBJ2-7; cdr3_nt: TGTGCCAGCAGCTTACAGCGAACCCTAGGCGAGCAGTACTTC; cdr3_aa: CASSLQRTLGEQYF
clone_size: few; d_call: -; v_call: TRBV6-2/TRBV6-3; j_call: TRBJ2-3; cdr3_nt: TGTGCCAGCAGTTACTCGAAATGGTCAGATACGCAGTATTTT; cdr3_aa: CASSYSKWSDTQYF
clone_size: -; d_call: -; v_call: TRBV14; j_call: TRBJ1-1; cdr3_nt: TGTGCCAGCAGCCAAGCCTCGACAGGAAACACTGAAGCTTTCTTT; cdr3_aa: CASSQASTGNTEAFF
clone_size: -; d_call: -; v_call: TRBV28; j_call: TRBJ1-2; cdr3_nt: TGTGCACACCGGGGTAGGGGGAGCTACTATGGCTACACCTTC; cdr3_aa: CAHRGRGSYYGYTF
clone_size: many; d_call: -; v_call: TRBV4-3; j_call: TRBJ1-1; cdr3_nt: TGCGCCAGCAGCCGGGCTTCACGGAGTGTAACTGAAGCTTTCTTT; cdr3_aa: CASSRASRSVTEAFF
clone_size: few; d_call: -; v_call: TRBV6-6; j_call: TRBJ1-2; cdr3_nt: TGTGCCAGCAGAACAGTGGATGGACGGCCCCTCCACTATGGCTACACCTTC; cdr3_aa: CASRTVDGRPLHYGYTF
clone_size: once; d_call: -; v_call: TRBV24-1; j_call: TRBJ2-5; cdr3_nt: TGTGCCACCAGTGATTACGGGACGGAGCAAGAGACCCAGTACTTC; cdr3_aa: CATSDYGTEQETQYF
clone_size: -; d_call: TRBD2; v_call: TRBV6-5; j_call: TRBJ2-2; cdr3_nt: TGTGCCAGCAGCCGAAACCTAGCGGCGAACACCGGGGAGCTGTTTTTT; cdr3_aa: CASSRNLAANTGELFF
clone_size: -; d_call: TRBD1; v_call: TRBV13; j_call: TRBJ2-7; cdr3_nt: TGTGCCAGCAGCCGGGACAGCACCTACGAGCAGTACTTC; cdr3_aa: CASSRDSTYEQYF
clone_size: -; d_call: -; v_call: TRBV5-1; j_call: TRBJ1-2; cdr3_nt: TGCGCCAGCAGCTTGTCCCCCGGGGCTTCCTACTATGGCTACACCTTC; cdr3_aa: CASSLSPGASYYGYTF
clone_size: -; d_call: -; v_call: TRBV7-8; j_call: TRBJ1-1; cdr3_nt: TGTGCCAGCAGCTCCAGGGCGAGGAACACTGAAGCTTTCTTT; cdr3_aa: CASSSRARNTEAFF
clone_size: -; d_call: TRBD2; v_call: TRBV7-8; j_call: TRBJ2-3; cdr3_nt: TGTGCCAGCAGCTTAGCGAGGATTCGGAGCGGGGGGGTAACGGATACGCAGTATTTT; cdr3_aa: CASSLARIRSGGVTDTQYF
clone_size: few; d_call: -; v_call: TRBV11-2; j_call: TRBJ2-6; cdr3_nt: TGTGCCAGCAGCGAAAGACAATCCGGGGCCAACGTCCTGACTTTC; cdr3_aa: CASSERQSGANVLTF
clone_size: few; d_call: -; v_call: TRBV12-3/TRBV12-4; j_call: TRBJ2-7; cdr3_nt: TGTGCCAGCAGTTTGAGTGGTGAGGGTTACGAGCAGTACTTC; cdr3_aa: CASSLSGEGYEQYF
clone_size: -; d_call: -; v_call: TRBV27; j_call: TRBJ2-7; cdr3_nt: TGTGCCAGCAGCAAGTACGTAGGGGGGAAGTCCTACGAGCAGTACTTC; cdr3_aa: CASSKYVGGKSYEQYF
clone_size: many; d_call: -; v_call: TRBV4-3; j_call: TRBJ1-1; cdr3_nt: TGCGCCAGCAGACGTACTGGGAACACTGAAGCTTTCTTT; cdr3_aa: CASRRTGNTEAFF
clone_size: -; d_call: TRBD1; v_call: TRBV29-1; j_call: TRBJ1-3; cdr3_nt: TGCAGCTTCGTTACAGGGGATGGAAACACCATATATTTT; cdr3_aa: CSFVTGDGNTIYF
clone_size: few; d_call: -; v_call: TRBV3-1; j_call: TRBJ2-1; cdr3_nt: TGTGCCAGCAGCCAAGCGGGGGTCAATGAGCAGTTCTTC; cdr3_aa: CASSQAGVNEQFF
clone_size: -; d_call: -; v_call: TRBV3-1; j_call: TRBJ1-5; cdr3_nt: TGTGCCAGCAGCCAAGAAGACTCTCCCCAGCATTTT; cdr3_aa: CASSQEDSPQHF
clone_size: -; d_call: TRBD1; v_call: TRBV28; j_call: TRBJ1-5; cdr3_nt: TGTGCCAGCAGTTTGGAACAGGGGGTTCAGCCCCAGCATTTT; cdr3_aa: CASSLEQGVQPQHF
clone_size: -; d_call: TRBD2; v_call: TRBV6-4; j_call: TRBJ2-1; cdr3_nt: TGTGCCAGCAGTGACTCCCCGGGACTAGTAGAGCAGTTCTTC; cdr3_aa: CASSDSPGLVEQFF
clone_size: many; d_call: TRBD2; v_call: TRBV5-1; j_call: TRBJ2-1; cdr3_nt: TGCGCCAGCAGCTTGGATGGACTAGTGGGTGAGCAGTTCTTC; cdr3_aa: CASSLDGLVGEQFF
clone_size: few; d_call: -; v_call: TRBV15; j_call: TRBJ2-5; cdr3_nt: TGTGCCACCAGCACCCGGGACCAAGAGACCCAGTACTTC; cdr3_aa: CATSTRDQETQYF
clone_size: -; d_call: TRBD1; v_call: TRBV6-6; j_call: TRBJ1-2; cdr3_nt: TGTGCCAGCAGTCGGACAGGGTCAGTGTATGGCTACACCTTC; cdr3_aa: CASSRTGSVYGYTF
clone_size: -; d_call: TRBD1; v_call: TRBV12-3/TRBV12-4; j_call: TRBJ2-3; cdr3_nt: TGTGCCAGCCGGTCCAGGGGGCGAGATACGCAGTATTTT; cdr3_aa: CASRSRGRDTQYF
clone_size: few; d_call: TRBD2; v_call: TRBV20-1; j_call: TRBJ2-3; cdr3_nt: TGCAGTGCCCCTCGGATAGCGGGGGGGCAAGATACGCAGTATTTT; cdr3_aa: CSAPRIAGGQDTQYF
clone_size: few; d_call: TRBD2; v_call: TRBV10-2; j_call: TRBJ2-3; cdr3_nt: TGCGCCAGCAGTGGTGGGCGGGGGGTCGCAGATACGCAGTATTTT; cdr3_aa: CASSGGRGVADTQYF
clone_size: -; d_call: TRBD1; v_call: TRBV11-2; j_call: TRBJ1-2; cdr3_nt: TGTGCCAGCAGCTTGGGGACAGGGACTGGCTACACCTTC; cdr3_aa: CASSLGTGTGYTF
clone_size: few; d_call: -; v_call: TRBV14; j_call: TRBJ2-1; cdr3_nt: TGTGCCAGCAGGGGGGGATTTGGCTTCGACAATGAGCAGTTCTTC; cdr3_aa: CASRGGFGFDNEQFF
clone_size: few; d_call: -; v_call: TRBV12-3/TRBV12-4; j_call: TRBJ2-1; cdr3_nt: TGTGCCAGCAGTCCCTCCCACGGCGGTGAGCAGTTCTTC; cdr3_aa: CASSPSHGGEQFF
clone_size: -; d_call: -; v_call: TRBV7-2; j_call: TRBJ1-2; cdr3_nt: TGTGCCAGCAGCTGGGGTCCGGAGGCCTATGGCTACACCTTC; cdr3_aa: CASSWGPEAYGYTF
clone_size: -; d_call: TRBD2; v_call: TRBV2; j_call: TRBJ2-1; cdr3_nt: TGTGCCAGCGTACCCCCCCGACTAGCGGGCGGTAATGAGCAGTTCTTC; cdr3_aa: CASVPPRLAGGNEQFF